This TCR beta chain was retrieved from a study of OX40 agonist ivuxolimab in advanced cancers. Study at large: The group had a mean age of around 60 years, ranged from about 20 to 90, and was 82.7% male.

The count of this clone is one. Its antigen remains unknown. TCRdb's copy holds only in-frame clones and misses some; the assay was immunoSEQ multiplex PCR. Here the sample spans 14,000 or so clones, 65% to 85% being singletons. Germline lookup yields CDR1 PRHDT and CDR2 FYEKMQ (reference sequence). This CDR3 is 12 amino acids long. V shed 5 bases and J shed 4 bases, with 8 bases lying between them. Regarding the study as a whole: Clones of CD4+ and CD8+ blood T cells grew by week 6 at doses of 0.1 to 3.0 mg/kg. Low levels of normalized T-cell clonal expansion also appeared in some nonresponders.

V usage is TRBV13 and J usage is TRBJ2-5, with D uncertain. Sequenced here: CD4+ or CD8+ T cells sorted from blood, sampled in a trial of the OX40 agonist ivuxolimab. The sequence was obtained from an adult with an advanced solid tumor such as melanoma, head and neck, liver or kidney cancer. Here the CDR3 reads CASSRPPETQYF. CDR3 DNA: TGTGCCAGCAGCCGACCCCCAGAGACCCAGTACTTC.